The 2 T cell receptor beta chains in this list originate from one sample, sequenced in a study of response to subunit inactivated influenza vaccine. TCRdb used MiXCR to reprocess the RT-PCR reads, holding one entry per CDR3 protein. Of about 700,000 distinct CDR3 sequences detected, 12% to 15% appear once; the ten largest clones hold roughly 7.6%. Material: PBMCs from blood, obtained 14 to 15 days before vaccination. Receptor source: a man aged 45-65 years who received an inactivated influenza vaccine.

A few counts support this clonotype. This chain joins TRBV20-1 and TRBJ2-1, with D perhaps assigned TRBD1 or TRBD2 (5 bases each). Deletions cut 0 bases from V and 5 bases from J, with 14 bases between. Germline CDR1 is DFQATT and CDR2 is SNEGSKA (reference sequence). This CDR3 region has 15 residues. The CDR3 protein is CSARDSGSGNNEQFF. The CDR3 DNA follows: TGCAGTGCTAGAGATTCAGGGAGTGGGAACAATGAGCAGTTCTTC.

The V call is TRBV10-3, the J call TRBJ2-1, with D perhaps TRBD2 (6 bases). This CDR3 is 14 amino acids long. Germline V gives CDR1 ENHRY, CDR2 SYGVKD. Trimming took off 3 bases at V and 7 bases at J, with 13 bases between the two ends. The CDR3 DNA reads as TGTGCCATCAGTGATACCCGGGGGTTGAATGAGCAGTTCTTC. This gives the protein CAISDTRGLNEQFF.